Listed below are T cell receptor beta chains from one sample, sequenced in a study of blood T cell repertoires in COVID-19. Sequencing used immunoSEQ multiplex PCR; TCRdb keeps in-frame clones, though not all of them. The data show 190,000 or so clones, about nine tenths seen once. Sequenced: PBMCs or T cells enriched from blood (not recorded which). These receptors all come from a woman aged 25 to 39 who had recovered from COVID-19. CDR3s include the opening cysteine and the closing phenylalanine or tryptophan. Each record gives: J gene, V gene, CDR3 length, CDR3 protein.

>TRBJ1-6|TRBV19|13
CASADRVRSPLHF
>TRBJ2-1|TRBV7-2|15
CASSFSGGSYNEQFF
>TRBJ2-7|TRBV7-2|12
CASSSVTGEQYF
>TRBJ2-2|TRBV29-1|16
CSVDGTPGLNTGELFF
>TRBJ2-1|TRBV6-2/TRBV6-3|15
CASSYGQGAQNEQFF
>TRBJ1-4|TRBV27|17
CASSRTGGWGPNEKLFF
>TRBJ2-3|TRBV5-4|15
CASSPDRVSTDTQYF
>TRBJ2-2|TRBV6-5|14
CASSPFAATGELFF
>TRBJ2-1|TRBV7-8|13
CASSLGRLDEQFF
>TRBJ1-2|TRBV27|16
CASRSTGTGGGYGYTF
>TRBJ2-3|TRBV20-1|11
CSAPSGGTQYF
>TRBJ2-1|TRBV5-1|16
CASSWVTGSGNNEQFF
>TRBJ2-1|TRBV7-3|15
CASSLAAGSYNEQFF
>TRBJ2-7|TRBV13|11
CASSLTYEQYF
>TRBJ2-1|TRBV5-4|15
CASSQGGTGAVEQFF
>TRBJ2-1|TRBV23-1|15
CASSPPGLLNNEQFF
>TRBJ2-7|TRBV7-6|14
CASSPQQGGREQYF
>TRBJ1-1|TRBV4-3|16
CASSPGGTGMNTEAFF
>TRBJ2-7|TRBV10-3|13
CAISDPLTSEQYF
>TRBJ1-2|TRBV7-2|11
CASSLSEAGTF
>TRBJ2-7|TRBV21-1|14
CASSKVATFYEQYF
>TRBJ1-2|TRBV7-3|13
CASSLRGSYGYTF
>TRBJ1-2|TRBV4-3|15
CASSLTWEGKRGYTF
>TRBJ1-3|TRBV29-1|13
CSVRLSSGNTIYF